The clone carrying this T cell receptor (beta chain) was seen only once. Participants' reported clinical history set cohort assignment. The record originates from a study of blood T cell repertoires in COVID-19. Looking at the study overall: Material from acute and convalescent COVID-19 was sourced from the United States, Italy and Spain. PBMCs, B-cell-depleted T cells, or T cells were the source of the cDNA or gDNA that made up the material.

The germline V gene encodes CDR1 SGHRS and CDR2 YFSETQ. The CDR3 is made up of 16 amino acids. V was clipped by 4 bases and J by 5 bases; unmatched bases: 10. Authors' processing steps: Amplification of reference gene primers was used by the study to estimate nucleated cell counts. Measured with immunoSEQ multiplex PCR; TCRdb has only the in-frame clones, and not every one. The V and J calls and clone size were taken over from that table, and D and trimming were inferred from the DNA. Here the sample spans about 400,000 clones, roughly nine tenths being singletons. Source material: PBMCs or T cells enriched from blood (not recorded which). The chain joins TRBV5-1 to TRBJ2-7; 12 positions match TRBD2. The sequence derives from a woman between 25 and 40 years old who had recovered from COVID-19. The CDR3 region has the DNA TGCGCCAGCAGCGGAGGACTAGCGGGAAATCTCGACGAGCAGTACTTC. This translates into CASSGGLAGNLDEQYF.